Listed below are T cell receptor beta chains from one sample, sequenced in a study of blood T cell repertoires in COVID-19. TCRdb's table, derived via immunoSEQ multiplex PCR, lists solely in-frame clones and lacks some. The data hold a few hundred thousand clones, with 87% observed a single time. Material: PBMCs or T cells enriched from blood (not recorded which). Receptor source: a woman aged 25 to 45 who had recovered from COVID-19. Both conserved end residues are part of each CDR3. The order of the fields is V gene, J gene, CDR3 protein.

V: TRBV6-2/TRBV6-3
J: TRBJ2-7
CDR3: CASSYSAGLTVSYEQYF

V: TRBV3-1/TRBV3-2
J: TRBJ1-2
CDR3: CASSQATANYGYTF

V: TRBV6-4
J: TRBJ2-1
CDR3: CASSDAGTGKAHEQFF

V: TRBV2
J: TRBJ2-7
CDR3: CASSLSGASYEQYF

V: TRBV7-9
J: TRBJ1-3
CDR3: CASSWQARGGNTIYF

V: TRBV9
J: TRBJ2-1
CDR3: CASSAVAGNNEQFF

V: TRBV6-5
J: TRBJ2-7
CDR3: CASSMGRSYEQYF

V: TRBV7-2
J: TRBJ1-2
CDR3: CASPYPGTGVGYTF

V: TRBV3-1/TRBV3-2
J: TRBJ1-1
CDR3: CASSRGDLTEAFF

V: TRBV19
J: TRBJ1-1
CDR3: CASTSTGENTEAFF

V: TRBV18
J: TRBJ2-6
CDR3: CASSPQGQGPISGANVLTF

V: TRBV5-4
J: TRBJ1-1
CDR3: CASSTIDGADTEAFF

V: TRBV7-2
J: TRBJ1-2
CDR3: CASSLEGTGGYGYTF

V: TRBV5-4
J: TRBJ1-3
CDR3: CASSLEGVLSGNTIYF

V: TRBV9
J: TRBJ2-3
CDR3: CASSFPGPTDTQYF

V: TRBV7-2
J: TRBJ2-1
CDR3: CASSRDRGLRNEQFF

V: TRBV30
J: TRBJ1-2
CDR3: CAWRPQGYGYTF

V: TRBV10-1
J: TRBJ2-1
CDR3: CASSESLAWNEQFF

V: TRBV6-1
J: TRBJ2-1
CDR3: CASSEGEQGLPYNEQFF

V: TRBV4-1
J: TRBJ2-7
CDR3: CASSQTRGTYEQYF

V: TRBV7-3
J: TRBJ2-2
CDR3: CASSNYLTGSTGELFF

V: TRBV5-1
J: TRBJ1-1
CDR3: CASSSDRVVTEAFF

V: TRBV5-6
J: TRBJ2-3
CDR3: CASSLGHHRTDTQYF

V: TRBV19
J: TRBJ1-1
CDR3: CASSSGERALGTEAFF

V: TRBV15
J: TRBJ1-5
CDR3: CATSRDRVNQPQHF

V: TRBV6-5
J: TRBJ1-3
CDR3: CASSYTRGSGNTIYF

V: TRBV19
J: TRBJ2-3
CDR3: CASSIDSSTDTQYF

V: TRBV5-4
J: TRBJ2-7
CDR3: CASSLFGGSSYEQYF

V: TRBV27
J: TRBJ2-2
CDR3: CASSPDGARGELFF

V: TRBV27
J: TRBJ2-1
CDR3: CASRWDGSSYNEQFF

V: TRBV19
J: TRBJ1-2
CDR3: CASSIETGQGADGYTF

V: TRBV28
J: TRBJ2-7
CDR3: CASGLGQGYEQYF

V: TRBV4-1
J: TRBJ1-1
CDR3: CASSQVGMGGNTEAFF

V: TRBV18
J: TRBJ1-5
CDR3: CASSDRGGNQPQHF

V: TRBV5-1
J: TRBJ1-1
CDR3: CASSLIQGAPTEAFF

V: TRBV15
J: TRBJ1-3
CDR3: CATSTLGGPSGNTIYF

V: TRBV20-1
J: TRBJ2-5
CDR3: CSASNREEMLTQYF

V: TRBV5-4
J: TRBJ2-2
CDR3: CASSFGTATGELFF